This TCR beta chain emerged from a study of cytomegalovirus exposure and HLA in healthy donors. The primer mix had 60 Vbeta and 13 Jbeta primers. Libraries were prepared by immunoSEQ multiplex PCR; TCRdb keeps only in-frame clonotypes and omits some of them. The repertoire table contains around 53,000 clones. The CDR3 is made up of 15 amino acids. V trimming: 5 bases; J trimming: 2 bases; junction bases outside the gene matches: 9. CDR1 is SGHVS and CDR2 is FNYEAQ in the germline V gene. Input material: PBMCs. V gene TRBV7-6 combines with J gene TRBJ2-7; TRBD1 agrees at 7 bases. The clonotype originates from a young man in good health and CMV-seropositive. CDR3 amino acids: CASSPPGQSTYEQYF. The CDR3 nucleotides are TGTGCCAGCAGCCCCCCGGGACAGAGTACCTACGAGCAGTACTTC.